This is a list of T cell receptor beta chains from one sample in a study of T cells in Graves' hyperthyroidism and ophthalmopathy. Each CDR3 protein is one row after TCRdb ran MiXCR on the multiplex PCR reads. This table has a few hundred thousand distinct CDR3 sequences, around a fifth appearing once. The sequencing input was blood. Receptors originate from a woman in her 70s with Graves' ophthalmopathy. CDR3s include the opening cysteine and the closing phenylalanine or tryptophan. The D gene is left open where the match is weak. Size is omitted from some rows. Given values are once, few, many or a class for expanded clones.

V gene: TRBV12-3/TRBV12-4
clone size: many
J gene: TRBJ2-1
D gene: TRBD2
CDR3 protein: CASRRGEGEWYEQFF
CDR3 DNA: TGTGCCAGCAGAAGAGGGGAGGGAGAGTGGTATGAGCAGTTCTTC

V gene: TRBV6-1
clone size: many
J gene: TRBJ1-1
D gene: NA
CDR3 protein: CASSADTFLTEAFF
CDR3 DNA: TGTGCCAGCAGTGCGGACACTTTCCTCACTGAAGCTTTCTTT

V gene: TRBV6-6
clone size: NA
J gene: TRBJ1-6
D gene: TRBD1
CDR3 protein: CASSYSGQENSPLHF
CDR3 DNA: TGTGCCAGCAGTTACTCCGGACAGGAGAATTCACCCCTCCACTTT

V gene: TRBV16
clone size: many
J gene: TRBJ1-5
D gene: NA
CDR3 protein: CASSRRVGDQPQHF
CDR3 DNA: TGTGCCAGCAGCCGCCGGGTAGGGGATCAGCCCCAGCATTTT

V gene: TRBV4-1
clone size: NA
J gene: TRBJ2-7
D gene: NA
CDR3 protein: CASSLSNSVSYEQYF
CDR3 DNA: TGCGCCAGCAGCTTAAGCAATAGCGTCTCCTACGAGCAGTACTTC

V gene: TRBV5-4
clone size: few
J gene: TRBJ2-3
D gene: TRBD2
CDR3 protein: CASKQIAGEVDTQYF
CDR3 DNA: TGTGCCAGCAAGCAAATAGCGGGAGAAGTAGATACGCAGTATTTT

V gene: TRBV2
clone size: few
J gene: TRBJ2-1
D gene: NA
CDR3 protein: CASGTGAGNEQFF
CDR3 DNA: TGTGCCAGCGGTACGGGAGCTGGGAATGAGCAGTTCTTC

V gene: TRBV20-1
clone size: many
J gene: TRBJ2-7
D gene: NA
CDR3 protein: CSAHQVGGGNEQYF
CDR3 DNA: TGCAGTGCCCACCAGGTGGGTGGTGGGAACGAGCAGTACTTC

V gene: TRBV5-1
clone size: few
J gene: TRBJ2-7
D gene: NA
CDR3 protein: CASSFFGQTGEQYF
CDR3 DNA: TGCGCCAGCAGCTTTTTCGGACAGACTGGCGAGCAGTACTTC

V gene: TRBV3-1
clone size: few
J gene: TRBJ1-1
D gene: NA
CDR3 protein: CASSPLGSEAEAFF
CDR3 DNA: TGTGCCAGCAGCCCTCTGGGCTCAGAGGCTGAAGCTTTCTTT

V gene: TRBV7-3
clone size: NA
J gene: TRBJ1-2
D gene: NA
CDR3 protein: CASSSQGIGYGYTF
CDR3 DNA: TGTGCCAGCAGCTCGCAGGGCATAGGATATGGCTACACCTTC

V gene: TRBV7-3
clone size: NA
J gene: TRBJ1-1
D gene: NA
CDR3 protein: CASSLTPSTGNTEAFF
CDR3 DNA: TGTGCCAGCAGCTTAACCCCCAGTACCGGGAACACTGAAGCTTTCTTT

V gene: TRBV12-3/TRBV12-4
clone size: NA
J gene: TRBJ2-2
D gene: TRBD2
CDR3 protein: CASTRGLGLAGGTGELFF
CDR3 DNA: TGTGCCAGCACGAGGGGTTTGGGACTAGCGGGAGGGACCGGGGAGCTGTTTTTT

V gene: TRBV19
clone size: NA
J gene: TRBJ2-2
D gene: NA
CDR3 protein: CASIQRADWNTGELFF
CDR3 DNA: TGTGCCAGTATCCAGAGGGCGGATTGGAACACCGGGGAGCTGTTTTTT

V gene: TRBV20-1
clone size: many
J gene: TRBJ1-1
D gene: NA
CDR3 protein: CSVAGGRTAEAFF
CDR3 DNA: TGCAGTGTTGCGGGGGGCAGGACGGCTGAAGCTTTCTTT

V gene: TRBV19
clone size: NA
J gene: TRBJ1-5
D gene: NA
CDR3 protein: CASSSGQGSYQPQHF
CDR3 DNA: TGTGCCAGTAGTTCGGGGCAGGGCAGCTATCAGCCCCAGCATTTT

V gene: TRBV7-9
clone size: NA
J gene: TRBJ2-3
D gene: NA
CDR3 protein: CASSSPGLIDTQYF
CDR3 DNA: TGTGCCAGCAGCTCACCGGGACTCATAGATACGCAGTATTTT

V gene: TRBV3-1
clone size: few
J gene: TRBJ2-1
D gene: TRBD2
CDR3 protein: CASSQVLAGGTGQFF
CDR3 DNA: TGTGCCAGCAGCCAAGTGCTAGCGGGAGGTACTGGGCAGTTCTTC

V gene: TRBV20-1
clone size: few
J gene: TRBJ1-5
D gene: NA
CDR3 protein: CSARDRGGNQPQHF
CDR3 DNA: TGCAGTGCTAGAGACAGGGGAGGCAATCAGCCCCAGCATTTT

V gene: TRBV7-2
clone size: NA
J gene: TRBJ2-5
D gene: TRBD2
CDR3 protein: CASSNLLAGGPETQYF
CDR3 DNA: TGTGCCAGCAGCAATCTGCTAGCGGGAGGGCCGGAGACCCAGTACTTC

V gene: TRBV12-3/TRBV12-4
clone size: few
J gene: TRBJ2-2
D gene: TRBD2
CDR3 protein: CASSFGLGTGELFF
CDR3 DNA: TGTGCCAGCAGTTTCGGACTAGGAACCGGGGAGCTGTTTTTT

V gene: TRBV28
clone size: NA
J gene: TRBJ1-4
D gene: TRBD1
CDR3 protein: CASSSLTGAFEKLFF
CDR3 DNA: TGTGCCAGCAGTAGTCTGACAGGGGCATTTGAAAAACTGTTTTTT

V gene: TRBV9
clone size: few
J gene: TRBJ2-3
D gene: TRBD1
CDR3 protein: CASSSRGKSATDTQYF
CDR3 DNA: TGTGCCAGCAGCTCCAGGGGGAAGTCCGCCACAGATACGCAGTATTTT

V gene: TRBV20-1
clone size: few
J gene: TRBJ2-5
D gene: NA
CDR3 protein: CSAPALQRQETQYF
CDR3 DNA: TGCAGTGCCCCAGCCCTACAGCGACAAGAGACCCAGTACTTC

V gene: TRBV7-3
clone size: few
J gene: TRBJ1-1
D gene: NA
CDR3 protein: CASSLSRIGTEAFF
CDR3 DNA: TGTGCCAGCAGCTTAAGTAGGATCGGCACTGAAGCTTTCTTT

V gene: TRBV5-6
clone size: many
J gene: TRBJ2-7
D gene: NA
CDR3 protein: CASSSRLVYEQYF
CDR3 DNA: TGTGCCAGCAGCAGTCGGTTAGTCTACGAGCAGTACTTC

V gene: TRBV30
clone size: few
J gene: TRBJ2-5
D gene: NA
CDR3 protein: CAWTPTRETQYF
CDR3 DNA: TGTGCCTGGACCCCTACACGGGAGACCCAGTACTTC

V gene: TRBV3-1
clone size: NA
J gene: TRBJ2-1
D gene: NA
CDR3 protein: CASSHGRYNGQFF
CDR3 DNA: TGTGCCAGCAGCCACGGGCGCTACAATGGGCAGTTCTTC

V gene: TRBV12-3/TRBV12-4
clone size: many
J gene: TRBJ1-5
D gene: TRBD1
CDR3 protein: CASSLADRNNQPQHF
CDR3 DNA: TGTGCCAGCAGTTTAGCGGACAGGAACAATCAGCCCCAGCATTTT

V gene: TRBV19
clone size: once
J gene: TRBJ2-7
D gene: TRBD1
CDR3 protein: CASSIDRNRGTYEQYF
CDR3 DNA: TGTGCCAGTAGTATAGATCGGAACAGGGGGACCTACGAGCAGTACTTC

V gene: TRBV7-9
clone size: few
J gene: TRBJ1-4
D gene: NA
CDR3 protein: CASSSEGPRGEKLFF
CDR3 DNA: TGTGCCAGCAGCTCGGAGGGACCGAGGGGTGAAAAACTGTTTTTT

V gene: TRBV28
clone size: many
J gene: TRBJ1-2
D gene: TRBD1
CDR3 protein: CASIPTGVRGYTF
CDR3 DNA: TGTGCCAGCATCCCGACAGGGGTTAGAGGCTACACCTTC

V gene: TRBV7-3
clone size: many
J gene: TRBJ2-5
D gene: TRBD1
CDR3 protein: CASARPGQGRETQYF
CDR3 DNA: TGTGCCAGCGCTAGACCGGGACAGGGAAGGGAGACCCAGTACTTC

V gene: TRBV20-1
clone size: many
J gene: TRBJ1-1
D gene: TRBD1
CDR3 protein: CSASIKRAGTAPEAFF
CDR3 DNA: TGCAGTGCTAGCATCAAACGTGCGGGGACAGCTCCTGAAGCTTTCTTT